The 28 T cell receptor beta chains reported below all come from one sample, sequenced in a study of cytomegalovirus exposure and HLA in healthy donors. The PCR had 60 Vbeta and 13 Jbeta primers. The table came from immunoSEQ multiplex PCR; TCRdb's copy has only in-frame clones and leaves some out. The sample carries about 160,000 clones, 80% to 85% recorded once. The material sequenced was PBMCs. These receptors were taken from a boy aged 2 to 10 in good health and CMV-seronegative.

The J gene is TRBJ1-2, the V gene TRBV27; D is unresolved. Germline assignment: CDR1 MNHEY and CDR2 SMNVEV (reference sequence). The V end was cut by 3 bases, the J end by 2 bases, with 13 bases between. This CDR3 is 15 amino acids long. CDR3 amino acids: CASSFATSGNYGYTF. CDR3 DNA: TGTGCCAGCAGTTTTGCAACCTCGGGGAACTATGGCTACACCTTC.

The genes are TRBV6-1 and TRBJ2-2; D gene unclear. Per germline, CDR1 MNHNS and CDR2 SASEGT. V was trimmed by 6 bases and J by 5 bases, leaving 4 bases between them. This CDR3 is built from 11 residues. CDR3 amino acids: CASSGTGELFF. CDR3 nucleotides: TGTGCCAGCAGCGGGACCGGGGAGCTGTTTTTT.

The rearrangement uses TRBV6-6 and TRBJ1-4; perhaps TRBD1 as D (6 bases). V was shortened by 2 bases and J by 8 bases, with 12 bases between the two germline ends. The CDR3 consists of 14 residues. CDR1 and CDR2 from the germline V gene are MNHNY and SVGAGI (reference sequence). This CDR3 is CASSYPTGWEKLFF. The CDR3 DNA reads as TGTGCCAGCAGTTACCCAACAGGGTGGGAAAAACTGTTTTTT.

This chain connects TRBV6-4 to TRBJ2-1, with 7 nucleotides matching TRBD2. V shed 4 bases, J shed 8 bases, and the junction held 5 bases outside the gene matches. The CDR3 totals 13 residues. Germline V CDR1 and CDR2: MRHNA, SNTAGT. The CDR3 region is CASSVTGRDEQFF. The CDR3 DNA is TGTGCCAGCAGTGTTACTGGGAGGGATGAGCAGTTCTTC.

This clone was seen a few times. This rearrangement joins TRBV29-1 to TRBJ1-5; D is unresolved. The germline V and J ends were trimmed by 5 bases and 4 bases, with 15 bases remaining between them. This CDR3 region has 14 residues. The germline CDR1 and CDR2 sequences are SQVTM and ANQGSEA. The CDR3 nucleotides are TGCAGCGTTATAGAGGGCGGGTTTAATCAGCCCCAGCATTTT. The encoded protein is CSVIEGGFNQPQHF.

Here the CDR3 reads CASSLDLQGKAVHTEAFF. The CDR3 bases are TGCGCCAGCAGCTTGGATCTTCAGGGGAAGGCGGTTCACACTGAAGCTTTCTTT. The rearrangement joins TRBV5-1 to TRBJ1-1; tentatively, D is TRBD1 (6 bases). Germline lookup yields CDR1 SGHRS and CDR2 YFSETQ. The V end lost 0 bases, the J end lost 3 bases, and 21 bases lay between the germline ends. The CDR3 contains 18 residues.

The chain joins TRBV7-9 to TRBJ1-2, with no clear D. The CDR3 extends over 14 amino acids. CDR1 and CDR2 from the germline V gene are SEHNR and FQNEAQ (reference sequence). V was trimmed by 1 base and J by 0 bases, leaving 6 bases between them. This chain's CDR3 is CASSLVSANYGYTF. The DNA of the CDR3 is TGTGCCAGCAGCTTAGTTTCAGCTAACTATGGCTACACCTTC.

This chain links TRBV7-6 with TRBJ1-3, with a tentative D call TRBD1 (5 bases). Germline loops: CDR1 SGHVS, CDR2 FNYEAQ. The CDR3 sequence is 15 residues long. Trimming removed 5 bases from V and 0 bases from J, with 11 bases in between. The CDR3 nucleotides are TGTGCCAGCAGCATGACAGCGAGCTCTGGAAACACCATATATTTT. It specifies CASSMTASSGNTIYF.

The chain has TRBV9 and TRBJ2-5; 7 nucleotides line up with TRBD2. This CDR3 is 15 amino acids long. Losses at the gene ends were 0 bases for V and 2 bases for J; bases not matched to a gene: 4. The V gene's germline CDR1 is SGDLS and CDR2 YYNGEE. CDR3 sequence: CASSVGYGGQETQYF. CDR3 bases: TGTGCCAGCAGCGTAGGATACGGGGGGCAAGAGACCCAGTACTTC. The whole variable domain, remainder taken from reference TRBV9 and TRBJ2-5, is DSGVTQTPKHLITATGQRVTLRCSPRSGDLSVYWYQQSLDQGLQFLIQYYNGEERAKGNILERFSAQQFPDLHSELNLSSLELGDSALYFCASSVGYGGQETQYFGPGTRLLVL.

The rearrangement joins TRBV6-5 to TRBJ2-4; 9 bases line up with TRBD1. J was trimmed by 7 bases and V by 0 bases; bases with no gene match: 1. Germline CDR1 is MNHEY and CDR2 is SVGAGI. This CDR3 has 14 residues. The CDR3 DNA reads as TGTGCCAGCAGTTACTCTGGACAGGGGAACATTCAGTACTTC. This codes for CASSYSGQGNIQYF.

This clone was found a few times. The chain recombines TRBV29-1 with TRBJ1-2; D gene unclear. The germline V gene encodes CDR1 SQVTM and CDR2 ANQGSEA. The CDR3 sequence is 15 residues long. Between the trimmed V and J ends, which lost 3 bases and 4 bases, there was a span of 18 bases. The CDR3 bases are TGCAGCGTTGACGGAGGGCGGACCTCTTTCTATGGCTACACCTTC. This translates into CSVDGGRTSFYGYTF.

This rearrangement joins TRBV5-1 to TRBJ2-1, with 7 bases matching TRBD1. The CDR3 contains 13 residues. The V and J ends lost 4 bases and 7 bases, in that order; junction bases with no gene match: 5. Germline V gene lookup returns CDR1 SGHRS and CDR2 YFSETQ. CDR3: CASSQQGWNEQFF. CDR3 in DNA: TGCGCCAGCAGCCAACAGGGGTGGAATGAGCAGTTCTTC.

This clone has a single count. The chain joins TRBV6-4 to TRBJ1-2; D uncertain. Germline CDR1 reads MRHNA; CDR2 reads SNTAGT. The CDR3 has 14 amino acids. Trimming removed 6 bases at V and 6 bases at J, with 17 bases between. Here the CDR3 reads CASSPDFGSDGYTF. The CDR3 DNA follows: TGTGCCAGCAGCCCCGACTTCGGTTCAGATGGCTACACCTTC.

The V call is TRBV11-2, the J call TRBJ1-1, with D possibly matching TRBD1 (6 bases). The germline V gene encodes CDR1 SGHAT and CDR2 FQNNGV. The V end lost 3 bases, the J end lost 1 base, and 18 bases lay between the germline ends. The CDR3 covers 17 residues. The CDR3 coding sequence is TGTGCCAGCAGCTTGTTGGCCCTCGGACAGCCGAACACTGAAGCTTTCTTT. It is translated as CASSLLALGQPNTEAFF.

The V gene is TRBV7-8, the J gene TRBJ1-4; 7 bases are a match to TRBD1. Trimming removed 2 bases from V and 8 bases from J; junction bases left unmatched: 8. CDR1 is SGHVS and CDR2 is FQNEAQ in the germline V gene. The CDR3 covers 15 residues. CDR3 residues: CASSLTDRVGEKLFF. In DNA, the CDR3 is TGTGCCAGCAGCTTAACCGACAGGGTAGGAGAAAAACTGTTTTTT.

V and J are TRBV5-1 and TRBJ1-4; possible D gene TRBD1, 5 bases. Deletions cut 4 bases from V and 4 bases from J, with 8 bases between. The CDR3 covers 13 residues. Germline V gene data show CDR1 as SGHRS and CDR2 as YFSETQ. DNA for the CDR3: TGCGCCAGCAGCGGGGCAGATAATGAAAAACTGTTTTTT. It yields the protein CASSGADNEKLFF.

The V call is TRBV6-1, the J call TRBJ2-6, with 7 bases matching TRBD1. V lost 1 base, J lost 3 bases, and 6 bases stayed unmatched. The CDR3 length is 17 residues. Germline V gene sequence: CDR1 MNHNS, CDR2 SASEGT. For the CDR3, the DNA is TGTGCCAGCAGTGAAGTAGGGGGCCCCATTGGGGCCAACGTCCTGACTTTC. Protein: CASSEVGGPIGANVLTF.

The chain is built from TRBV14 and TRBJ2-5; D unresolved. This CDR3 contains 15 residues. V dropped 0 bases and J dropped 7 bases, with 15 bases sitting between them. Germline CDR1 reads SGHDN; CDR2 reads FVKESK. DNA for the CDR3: TGTGCCAGCAGCCAAGATCTTGTTGGATCGGGGACCCAGTACTTC. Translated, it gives CASSQDLVGSGTQYF. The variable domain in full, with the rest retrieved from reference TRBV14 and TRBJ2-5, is EAGVTQFPSHSVIEKGQTVTLRCDPISGHDNLYWYRRVMGKEIKFLLHFVKESKQDESGMPNNRFLAERTGGTYSTLKVQPAELEDSGVYFCASSQDLVGSGTQYFGPGTRLLVL.

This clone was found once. CDR3 nucleotides: TGTGCCAGCAGCCCGGGACAGGGATTGATCGAGCAGTACTTC. Its protein product is CASSPGQGLIEQYF. The rearrangement joins TRBV5-4 to TRBJ2-7; 9 bases are a match to TRBD1. The CDR3 has 14 residues. With 4 bases clipped from V and 6 bases from J, the junction kept 8 bases outside the gene matches. Germline V CDR1 and CDR2: SGHNT, YYREEE (reference sequence).

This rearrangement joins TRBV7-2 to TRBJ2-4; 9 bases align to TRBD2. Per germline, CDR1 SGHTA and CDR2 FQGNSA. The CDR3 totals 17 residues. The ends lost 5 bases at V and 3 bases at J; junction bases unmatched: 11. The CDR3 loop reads CASSPLAGQGVKNIQYF. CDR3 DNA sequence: TGTGCCAGCAGCCCCCTAGCGGGGCAGGGGGTCAAAAACATTCAGTACTTC.

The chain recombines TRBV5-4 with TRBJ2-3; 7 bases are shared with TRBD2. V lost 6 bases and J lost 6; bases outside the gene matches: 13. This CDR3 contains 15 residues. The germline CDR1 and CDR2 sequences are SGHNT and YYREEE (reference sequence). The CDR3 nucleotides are TGTGCCAGCACCGACTGGGGAGGGCTTGGGGATACGCAGTATTTT. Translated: CASTDWGGLGDTQYF.

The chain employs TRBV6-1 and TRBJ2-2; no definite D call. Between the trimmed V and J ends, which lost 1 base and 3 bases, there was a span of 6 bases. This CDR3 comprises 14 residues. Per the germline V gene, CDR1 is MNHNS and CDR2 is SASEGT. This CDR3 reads CASSEVQYTGELFF. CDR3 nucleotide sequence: TGTGCCAGCAGTGAAGTACAGTACACCGGGGAGCTGTTTTTT.

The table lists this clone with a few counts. In DNA form, the CDR3 reads TGTGCCAGCAGCAGGCCCGCTACTAGCGCTTCCTACGAGCAGTACTTC. It yields the protein CASSRPATSASYEQYF. The chain couples TRBV21-1 to TRBJ2-7; the DNA was not used to check the table's D call, TRBD2. TRBV21-1 is reported as a pseudogene. This CDR3 has 16 residues.

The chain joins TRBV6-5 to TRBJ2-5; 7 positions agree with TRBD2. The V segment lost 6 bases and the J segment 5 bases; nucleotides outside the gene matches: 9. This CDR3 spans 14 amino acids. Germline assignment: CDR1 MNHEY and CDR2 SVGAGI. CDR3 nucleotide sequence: TGTGCCAGCAGCTCCGGTGGTAGCGGGGAGACCCAGTACTTC. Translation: CASSSGGSGETQYF.

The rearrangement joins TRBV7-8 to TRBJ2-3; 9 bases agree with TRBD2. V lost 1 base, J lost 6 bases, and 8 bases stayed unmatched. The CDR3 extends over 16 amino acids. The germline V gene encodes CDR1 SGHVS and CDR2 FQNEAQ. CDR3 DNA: TGTGCCAGCAGCTTAGATCTGGGCGGGGGGGCGGATACGCAGTATTTT. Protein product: CASSLDLGGGADTQYF.

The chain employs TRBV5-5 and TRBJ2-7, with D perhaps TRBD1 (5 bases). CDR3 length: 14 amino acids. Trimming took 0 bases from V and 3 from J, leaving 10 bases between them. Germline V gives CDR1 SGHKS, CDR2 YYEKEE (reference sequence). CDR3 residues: CASSLVDRFYEQYV. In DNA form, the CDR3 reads TGTGCCAGCAGCTTGGTTGACAGATTCTACGAGCAGTACGTC.

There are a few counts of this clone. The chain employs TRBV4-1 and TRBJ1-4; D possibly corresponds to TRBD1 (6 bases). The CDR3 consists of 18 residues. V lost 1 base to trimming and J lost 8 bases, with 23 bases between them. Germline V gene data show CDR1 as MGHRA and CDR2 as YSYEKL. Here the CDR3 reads CASSQVMLPGGRGEKLFF. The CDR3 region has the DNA TGCGCCAGCAGCCAAGTTATGCTGCCGGGGGGGCGCGGGGAAAAACTGTTTTTT.

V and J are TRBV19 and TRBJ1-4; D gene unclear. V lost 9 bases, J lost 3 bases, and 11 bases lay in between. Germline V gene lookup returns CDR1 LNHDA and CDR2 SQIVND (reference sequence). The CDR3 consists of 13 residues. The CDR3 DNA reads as TGTGCCAGCCTTGAGGGAGCTAATGAAAAACTGTTTTTT. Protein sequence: CASLEGANEKLFF. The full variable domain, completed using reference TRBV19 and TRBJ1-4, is DGGITQSPKYLFRKEGQNVTLSCEQNLNHDAMYWYRQDPGQGLRLIYYSQIVNDFQKGDIAEGYSVSREKKESFPLTVTSAQKNPTAFYLCASLEGANEKLFFGSGTQLSVL.